This TCR beta chain was captured in a study of T-cell memory formation after mild COVID-19. Findings and caveats of the study: Memory sampled before infection contained some responding clones, suggesting cross-reactive memory joined.

This clonotype was seen many times. The target antigen is unknown. TCR alpha and TCR beta cDNA libraries with sample barcodes and UMIs came from 5'RACE using constant-segment primers. TCRdb itself ran the 5' RACE reads through MiXCR, one entry per CDR3 protein. The table has about 350,000 distinct CDR3 sequences, less than 25% seen once. The CDR3 extends over 15 amino acids. J gave up 4 bases and V 3 bases, and 7 bases lay outside the gene matches. Germline values: CDR1 SGHRS, CDR2 YFSETQ. The V and J genes are TRBV5-1 and TRBJ1-2; 9 positions match TRBD1. The sequence derives from a man aged 18 to 30 who had mild COVID-19 (a few samples of this study predate the infection). Cell type and time point are not known. The sample consisted of PBMCs or a T cell subset sorted from them (not recorded which). CDR3 DNA sequence: TGCGCCAGCAGCTCAACCAGGACAGGGGCCTATGGCTACACCTTC. Protein sequence: CASSSTRTGAYGYTF.